This TCR beta chain was sequenced in a study of blood T cell repertoires in COVID-19. At the level of the study: Whether acute or convalescent, the COVID-19 samples came from the United States, Italy and Spain. Sources were T cells, B-cell-depleted T cells, or PBMCs; the material itself was cDNA or gDNA.

The germline V gene encodes CDR1 SNHLY and CDR2 FYNNEI. V gave up 6 bases and J gave up 5 bases, with 7 bases separating them. The CDR3 runs to 11 residues. In the original analysis: It was from reference gene primer amplification that nucleated cell counts were estimated. Some clones are missing from TCRdb's copy, which holds only in-frame ones; the method was immunoSEQ multiplex PCR. D and trimming come from the DNA, and the V and J calls and clone size come from that table. The sample yields around 270,000 clones, approximately 85% seen once. Input material: peripheral blood. This receptor was identified in a human donor with COVID-19, enrolled during active disease. The donor label of this sample is uncertain. V is TRBV2 and J is TRBJ2-5, with D tentatively TRBD2 (5 bases). The CDR3 protein is CASRLAETQYF. The CDR3 nucleotides are TGTGCCAGCAGGTTAGCGGAGACCCAGTACTTC.